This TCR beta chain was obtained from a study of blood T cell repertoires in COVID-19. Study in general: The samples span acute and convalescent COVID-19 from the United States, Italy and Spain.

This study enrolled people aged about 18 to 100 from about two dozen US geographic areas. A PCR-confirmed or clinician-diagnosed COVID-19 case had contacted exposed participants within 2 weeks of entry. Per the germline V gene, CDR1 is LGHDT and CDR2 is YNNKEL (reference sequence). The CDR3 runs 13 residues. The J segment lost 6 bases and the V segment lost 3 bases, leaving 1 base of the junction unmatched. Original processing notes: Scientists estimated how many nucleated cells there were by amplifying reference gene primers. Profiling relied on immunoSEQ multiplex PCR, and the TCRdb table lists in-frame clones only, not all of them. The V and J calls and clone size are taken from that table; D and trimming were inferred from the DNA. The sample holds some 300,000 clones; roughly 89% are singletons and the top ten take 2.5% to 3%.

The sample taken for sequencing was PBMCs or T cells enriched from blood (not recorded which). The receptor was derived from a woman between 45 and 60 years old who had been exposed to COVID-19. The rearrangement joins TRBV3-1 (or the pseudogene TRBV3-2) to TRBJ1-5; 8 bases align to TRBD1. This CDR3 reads CASSQTGVQPQHF. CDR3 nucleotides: TGTGCCAGCAGCCAGACAGGGGTTCAGCCCCAGCATTTT.